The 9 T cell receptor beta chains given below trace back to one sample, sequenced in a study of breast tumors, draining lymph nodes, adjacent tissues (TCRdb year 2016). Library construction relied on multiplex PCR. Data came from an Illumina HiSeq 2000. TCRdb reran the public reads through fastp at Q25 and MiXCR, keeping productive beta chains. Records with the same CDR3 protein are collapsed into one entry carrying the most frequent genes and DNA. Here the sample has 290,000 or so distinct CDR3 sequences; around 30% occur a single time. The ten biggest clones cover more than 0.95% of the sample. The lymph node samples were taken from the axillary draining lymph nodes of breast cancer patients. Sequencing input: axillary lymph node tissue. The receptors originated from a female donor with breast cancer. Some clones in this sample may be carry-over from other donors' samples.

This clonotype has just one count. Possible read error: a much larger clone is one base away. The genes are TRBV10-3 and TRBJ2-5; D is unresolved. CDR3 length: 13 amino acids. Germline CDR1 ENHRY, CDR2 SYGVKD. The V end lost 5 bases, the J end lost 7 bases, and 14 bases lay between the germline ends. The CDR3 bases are TGTGCCATCAGTTACTCTATATCGGCGACCCAGTACTTC. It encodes CAISYSISATQYF.

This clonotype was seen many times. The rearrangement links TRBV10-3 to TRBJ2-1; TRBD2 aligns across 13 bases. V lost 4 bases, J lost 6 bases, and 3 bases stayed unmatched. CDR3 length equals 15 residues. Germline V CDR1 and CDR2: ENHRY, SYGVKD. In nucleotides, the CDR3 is TGTGCCATCAGTGTGAGGACTAGCGGGAGCAATGAGCAGTTCTTC. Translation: CAISVRTSGSNEQFF.

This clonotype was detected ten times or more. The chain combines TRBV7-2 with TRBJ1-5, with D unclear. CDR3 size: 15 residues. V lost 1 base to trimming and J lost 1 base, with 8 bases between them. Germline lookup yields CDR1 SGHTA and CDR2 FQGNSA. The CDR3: CASSLVSGSNQPQHF. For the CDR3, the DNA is TGTGCCAGCAGCTTAGTGTCGGGGAGCAATCAGCCCCAGCATTTT.

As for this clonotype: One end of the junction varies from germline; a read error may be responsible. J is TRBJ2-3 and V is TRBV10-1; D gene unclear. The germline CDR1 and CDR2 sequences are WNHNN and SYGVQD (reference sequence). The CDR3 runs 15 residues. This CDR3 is CASSLPGSIGDTQYF. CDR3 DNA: TGTGCCAGCTCACTACCAGGTTCAATAGGCGATACGCAGTATTTT.

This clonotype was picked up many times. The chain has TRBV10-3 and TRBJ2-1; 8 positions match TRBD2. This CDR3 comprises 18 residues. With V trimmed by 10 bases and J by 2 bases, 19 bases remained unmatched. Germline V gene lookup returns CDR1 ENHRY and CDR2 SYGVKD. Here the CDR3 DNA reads TGTGCCACCCGAGGGGTGGCTAGCGGGCCCCAAGCCTACAATGAGCAGTTCTTC. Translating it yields CATRGVASGPQAYNEQFF.

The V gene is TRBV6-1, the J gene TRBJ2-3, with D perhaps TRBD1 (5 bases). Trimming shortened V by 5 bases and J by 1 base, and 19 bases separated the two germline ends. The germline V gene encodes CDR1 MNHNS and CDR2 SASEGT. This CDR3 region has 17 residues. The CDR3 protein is CASSHSPDGHRTDTQYF. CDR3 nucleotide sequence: TGTGCCAGCAGTCACTCACCCGATGGACACCGCACAGATACGCAGTATTTT.

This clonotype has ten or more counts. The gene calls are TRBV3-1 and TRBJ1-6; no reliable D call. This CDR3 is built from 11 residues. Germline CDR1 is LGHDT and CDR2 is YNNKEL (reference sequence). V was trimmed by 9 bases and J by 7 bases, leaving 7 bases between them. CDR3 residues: CASSGNSPLHF. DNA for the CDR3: TGTGCCAGTAGTGGAAATTCACCCCTCCACTTT.

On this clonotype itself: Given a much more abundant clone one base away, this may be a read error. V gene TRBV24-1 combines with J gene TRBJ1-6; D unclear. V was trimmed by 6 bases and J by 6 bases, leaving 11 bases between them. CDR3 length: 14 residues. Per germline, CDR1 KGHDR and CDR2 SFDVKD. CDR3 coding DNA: TGTGCCACCAGTTTAGAGATCTTTAATTCACCCCTCCACTTT. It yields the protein CATSLEIFNSPLHF.

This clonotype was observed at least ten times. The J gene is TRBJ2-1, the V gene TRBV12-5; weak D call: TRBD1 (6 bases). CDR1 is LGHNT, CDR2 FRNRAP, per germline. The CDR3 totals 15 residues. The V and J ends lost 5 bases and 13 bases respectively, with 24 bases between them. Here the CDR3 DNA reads TGTGCTAGTGGTCCCGACCCTCCGGGACACAGTCTCCAGTTCTTC. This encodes CASGPDPPGHSLQFF.